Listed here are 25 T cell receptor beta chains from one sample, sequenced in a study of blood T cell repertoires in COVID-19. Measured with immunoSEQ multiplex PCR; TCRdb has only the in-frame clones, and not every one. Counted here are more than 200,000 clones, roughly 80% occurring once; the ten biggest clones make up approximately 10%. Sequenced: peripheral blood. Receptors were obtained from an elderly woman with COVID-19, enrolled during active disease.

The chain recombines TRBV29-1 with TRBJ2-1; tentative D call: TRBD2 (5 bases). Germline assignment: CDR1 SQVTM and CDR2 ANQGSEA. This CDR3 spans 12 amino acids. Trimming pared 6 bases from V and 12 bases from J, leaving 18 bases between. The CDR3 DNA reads TGCAGCGTCGAGGACTCCTTAGCTCGGCAGTTCTTC. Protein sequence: CSVEDSLARQFF.

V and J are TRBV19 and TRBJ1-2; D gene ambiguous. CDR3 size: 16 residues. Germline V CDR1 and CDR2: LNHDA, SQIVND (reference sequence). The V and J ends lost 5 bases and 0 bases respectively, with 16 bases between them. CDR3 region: CASSSLEDPTNYGYTF. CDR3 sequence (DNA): TGTGCCAGTAGTTCCCTGGAGGACCCGACTAACTATGGCTACACCTTC.

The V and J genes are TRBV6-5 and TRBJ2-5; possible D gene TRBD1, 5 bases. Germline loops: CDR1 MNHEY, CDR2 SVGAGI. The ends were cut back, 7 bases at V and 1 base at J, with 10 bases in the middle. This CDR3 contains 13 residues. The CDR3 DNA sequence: TGTGCCAGCACAGGAAGGGGCCAAGAGACCCAGTACTTC. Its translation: CASTGRGQETQYF.

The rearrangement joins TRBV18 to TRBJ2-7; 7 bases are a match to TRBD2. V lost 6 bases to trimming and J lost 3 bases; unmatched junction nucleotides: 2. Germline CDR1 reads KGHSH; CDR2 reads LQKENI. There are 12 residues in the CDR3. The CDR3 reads CASSPGGYEQYF. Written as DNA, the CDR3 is TGTGCCAGCTCCCCGGGGGGCTACGAGCAGTACTTC.

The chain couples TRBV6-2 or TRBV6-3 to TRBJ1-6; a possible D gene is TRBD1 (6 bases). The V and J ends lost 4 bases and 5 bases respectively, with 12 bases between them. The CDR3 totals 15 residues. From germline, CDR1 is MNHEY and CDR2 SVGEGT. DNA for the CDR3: TGTGCCAGCAGTTCGTATGGGGGCGATAATTCACCCCTCCACTTT. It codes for CASSSYGGDNSPLHF.

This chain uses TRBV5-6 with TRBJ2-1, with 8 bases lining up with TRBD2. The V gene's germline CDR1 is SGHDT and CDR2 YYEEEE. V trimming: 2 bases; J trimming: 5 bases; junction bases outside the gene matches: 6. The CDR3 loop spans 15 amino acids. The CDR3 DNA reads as TGTGCCAGCAGCTTATCGGGGGGGCCTGACAATGAGCAGTTCTTC. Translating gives CASSLSGGPDNEQFF.

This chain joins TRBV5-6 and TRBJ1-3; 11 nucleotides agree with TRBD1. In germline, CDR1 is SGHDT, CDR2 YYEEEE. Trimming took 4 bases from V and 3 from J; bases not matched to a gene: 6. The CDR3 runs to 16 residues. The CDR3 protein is CASSPDRGRGGNTIYF. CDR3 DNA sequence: TGTGCCAGCAGCCCGGACAGGGGGCGCGGTGGAAACACCATATATTTT.

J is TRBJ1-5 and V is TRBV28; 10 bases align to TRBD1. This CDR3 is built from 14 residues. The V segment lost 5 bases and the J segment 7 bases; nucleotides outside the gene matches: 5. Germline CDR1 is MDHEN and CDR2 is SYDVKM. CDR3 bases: TGTGCCAGCAGTCCGGGACAGGGGTACCAGCCCCAGCATTTT. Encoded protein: CASSPGQGYQPQHF.

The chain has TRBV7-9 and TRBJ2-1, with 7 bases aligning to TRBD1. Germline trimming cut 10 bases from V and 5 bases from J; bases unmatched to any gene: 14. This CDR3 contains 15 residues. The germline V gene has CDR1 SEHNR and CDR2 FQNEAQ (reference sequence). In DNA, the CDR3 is TGTGCCACCTCCCTGGGGGCAGGGGGTAACAATGAGCAGTTCTTC. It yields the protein CATSLGAGGNNEQFF.

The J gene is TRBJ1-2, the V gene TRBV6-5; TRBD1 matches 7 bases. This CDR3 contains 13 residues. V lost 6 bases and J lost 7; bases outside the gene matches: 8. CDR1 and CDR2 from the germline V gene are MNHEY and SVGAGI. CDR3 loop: CASSLDRESGYTF. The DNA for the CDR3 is TGTGCCAGCAGCCTAGACAGGGAGAGTGGCTACACCTTC.

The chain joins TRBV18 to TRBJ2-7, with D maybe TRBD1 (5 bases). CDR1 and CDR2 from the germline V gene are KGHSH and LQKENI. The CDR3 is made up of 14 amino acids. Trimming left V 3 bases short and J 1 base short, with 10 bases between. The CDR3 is CASSPQGTSYEQYF. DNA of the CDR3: TGTGCCAGCTCACCTCAGGGAACTTCCTACGAGCAGTACTTC. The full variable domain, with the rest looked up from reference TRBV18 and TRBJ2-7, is NAGVMQNPRHLVRRRGQEARLRCSPMKGHSHVYWYRQLPEEGLKFMVYLQKENIIDESGMPKERFSAEFPKEGPSILRIQQVVRGDSAAYFCASSPQGTSYEQYFGPGTRLTVT.

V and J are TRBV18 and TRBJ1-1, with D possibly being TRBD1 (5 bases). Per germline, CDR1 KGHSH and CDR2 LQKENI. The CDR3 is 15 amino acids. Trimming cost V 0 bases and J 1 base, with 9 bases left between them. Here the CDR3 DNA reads TGTGCCAGCTCACCACCTGGGGCTACGAACACTGAAGCTTTCTTT. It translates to CASSPPGATNTEAFF.

The CDR3 sequence: CASSTPGTGNTGELFF. CDR3 DNA sequence: TGTGCCAGCAGCACCCCCGGGACAGGTAACACCGGGGAGCTGTTTTTT. The V call is TRBV9, the J call TRBJ2-2, with 8 bases aligning to TRBD1. CDR1 is SGDLS and CDR2 is YYNGEE in the germline V gene. The CDR3 loop spans 16 amino acids. The V segment lost 4 bases and the J segment 2 bases; nucleotides outside the gene matches: 7.

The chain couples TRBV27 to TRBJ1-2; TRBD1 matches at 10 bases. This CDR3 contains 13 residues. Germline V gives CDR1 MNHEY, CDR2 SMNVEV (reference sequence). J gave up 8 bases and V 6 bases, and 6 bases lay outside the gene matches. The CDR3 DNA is TGTGCCAGCAGCCCCGGACAGGGGGGCGGCTACACCTTC. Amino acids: CASSPGQGGGYTF.

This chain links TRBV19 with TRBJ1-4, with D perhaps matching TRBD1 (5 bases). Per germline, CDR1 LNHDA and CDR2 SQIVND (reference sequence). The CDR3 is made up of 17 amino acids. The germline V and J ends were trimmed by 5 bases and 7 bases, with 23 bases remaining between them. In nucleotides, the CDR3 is TGTGCCAGTAGTTTAACCGGGACTGCCATGGGGAGTGAAAAACTGTTTTTT. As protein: CASSLTGTAMGSEKLFF.

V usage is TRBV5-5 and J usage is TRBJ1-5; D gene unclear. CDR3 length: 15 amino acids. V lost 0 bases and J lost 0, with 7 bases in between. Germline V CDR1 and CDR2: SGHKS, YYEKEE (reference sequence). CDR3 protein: CASSLAHGSNQPQHF. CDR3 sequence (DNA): TGTGCCAGCAGCTTGGCCCACGGTAGCAATCAGCCCCAGCATTTT.

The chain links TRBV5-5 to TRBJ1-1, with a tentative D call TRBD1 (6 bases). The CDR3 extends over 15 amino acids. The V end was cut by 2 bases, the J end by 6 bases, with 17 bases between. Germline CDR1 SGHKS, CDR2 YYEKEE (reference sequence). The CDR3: CASSFGGSGTPEAFF. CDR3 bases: TGTGCCAGCAGCTTTGGGGGTTCCGGGACACCTGAAGCTTTCTTT.

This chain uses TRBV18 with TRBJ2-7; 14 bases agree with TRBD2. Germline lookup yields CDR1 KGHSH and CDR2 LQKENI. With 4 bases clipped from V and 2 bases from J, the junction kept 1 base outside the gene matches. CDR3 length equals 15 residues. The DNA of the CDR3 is TGTGCCAGCTCACTGACTAGCGGGGGGGCCTACGAGCAGTACGTC. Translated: CASSLTSGGAYEQYV.

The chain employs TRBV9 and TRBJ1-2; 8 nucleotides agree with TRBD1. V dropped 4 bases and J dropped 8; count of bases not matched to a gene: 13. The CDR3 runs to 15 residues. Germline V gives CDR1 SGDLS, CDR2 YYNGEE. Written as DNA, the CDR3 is TGTGCCAGCAGCAGGGGGGAGACAGGGGCAAGCGGCTACACCTTC. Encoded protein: CASSRGETGASGYTF.

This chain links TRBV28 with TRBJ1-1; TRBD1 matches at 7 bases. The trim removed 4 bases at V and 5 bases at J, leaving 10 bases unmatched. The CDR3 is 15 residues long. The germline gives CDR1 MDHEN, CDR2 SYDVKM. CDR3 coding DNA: TGTGCCAGCAGTTCTCCCGACAGGGCGTGGACTGAAGCTTTCTTT. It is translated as CASSSPDRAWTEAFF.

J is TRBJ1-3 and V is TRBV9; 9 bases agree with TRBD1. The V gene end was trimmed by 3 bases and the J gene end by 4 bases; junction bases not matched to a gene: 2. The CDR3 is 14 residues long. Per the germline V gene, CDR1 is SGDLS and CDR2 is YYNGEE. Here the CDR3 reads CASSADRGGNTIYF. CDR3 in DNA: TGTGCCAGCAGCGCGGACAGGGGCGGAAACACCATATATTTT.

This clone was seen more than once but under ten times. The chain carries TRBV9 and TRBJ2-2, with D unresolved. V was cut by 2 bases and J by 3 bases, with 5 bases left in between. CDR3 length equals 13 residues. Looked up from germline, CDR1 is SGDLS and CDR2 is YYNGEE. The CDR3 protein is CASSVRYTGELFF. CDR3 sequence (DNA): TGTGCCAGCAGCGTCAGATACACCGGGGAGCTGTTTTTT. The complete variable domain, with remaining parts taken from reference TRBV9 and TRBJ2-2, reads DSGVTQTPKHLITATGQRVTLRCSPRSGDLSVYWYQQSLDQGLQFLIQYYNGEERAKGNILERFSAQQFPDLHSELNLSSLELGDSALYFCASSVRYTGELFFGEGSRLTVL.

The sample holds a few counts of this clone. The CDR3 DNA follows: TGTGCCAGCAGCCCTGGTGGCGGGGGCAATGAGCAGTTCTTC. Translated, it gives CASSPGGGGNEQFF. The chain is built from TRBV3-1 (or the pseudogene TRBV3-2) and TRBJ2-1, with 7 bases that match TRBD2. The germline gives CDR1 LGHDT, CDR2 YNNKEL (reference sequence). This CDR3 region has 14 residues. V lost 4 bases to trimming and J lost 6 bases; unmatched junction nucleotides: 6.

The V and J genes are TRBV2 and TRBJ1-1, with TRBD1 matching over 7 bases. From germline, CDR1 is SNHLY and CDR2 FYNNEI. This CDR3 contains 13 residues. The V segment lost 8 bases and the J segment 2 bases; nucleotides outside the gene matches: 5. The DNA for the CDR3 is TGTGCCAGCGGGGGGACAGTCAACACTGAAGCTTTCTTT. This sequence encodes CASGGTVNTEAFF.

In DNA form, the CDR3 reads TGTGCCAGCAGCTTAGCAGGGAATGAGCAGTTCTTC. It encodes CASSLAGNEQFF. The rearrangement joins TRBV11-2 to TRBJ2-1; TRBD1 might be the D (5 bases). V dropped 1 base and J dropped 7 bases, with 5 bases sitting between them. In germline, CDR1 is SGHAT, CDR2 FQNNGV. This CDR3 comprises 12 residues.